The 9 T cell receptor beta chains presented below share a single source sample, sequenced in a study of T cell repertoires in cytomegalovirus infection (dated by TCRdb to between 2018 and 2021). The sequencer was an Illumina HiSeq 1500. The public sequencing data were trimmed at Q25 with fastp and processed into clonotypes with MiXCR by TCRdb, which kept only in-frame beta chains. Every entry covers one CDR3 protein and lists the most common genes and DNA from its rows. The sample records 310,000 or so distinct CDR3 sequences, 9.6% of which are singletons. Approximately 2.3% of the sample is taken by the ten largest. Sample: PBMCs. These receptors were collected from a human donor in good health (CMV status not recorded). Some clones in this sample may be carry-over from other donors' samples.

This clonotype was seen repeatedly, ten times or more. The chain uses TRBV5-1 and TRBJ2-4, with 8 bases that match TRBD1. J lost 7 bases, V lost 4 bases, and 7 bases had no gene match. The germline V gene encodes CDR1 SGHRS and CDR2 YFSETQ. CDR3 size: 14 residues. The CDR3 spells CASSLGQGWNIQYF. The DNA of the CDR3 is TGCGCCAGCAGCCTAGGACAGGGATGGAACATTCAGTACTTC. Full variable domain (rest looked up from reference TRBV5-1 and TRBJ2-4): KAGVTQTPRYLIKTRGQQVTLSCSPISGHRSVSWYQQTPGQGLQFLFEYFSETQRNKGNFPGRFSGRQFSNSRSEMNVSTLELGDSALYLCASSLGQGWNIQYFGAGTRLSVL.

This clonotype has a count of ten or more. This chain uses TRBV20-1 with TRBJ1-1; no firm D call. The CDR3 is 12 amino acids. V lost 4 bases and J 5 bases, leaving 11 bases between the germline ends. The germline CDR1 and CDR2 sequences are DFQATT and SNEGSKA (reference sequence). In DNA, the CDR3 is TGCAGTGCTACCAAAGCCGGGACTGAAGCTTTCTTT. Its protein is CSATKAGTEAFF.

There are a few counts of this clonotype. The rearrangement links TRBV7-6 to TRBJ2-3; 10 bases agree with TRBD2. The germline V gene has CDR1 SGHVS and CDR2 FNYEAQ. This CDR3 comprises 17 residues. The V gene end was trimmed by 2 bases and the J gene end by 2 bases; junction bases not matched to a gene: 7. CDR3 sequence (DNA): TGTGCCAGCAGCTTAAGGGCTAGCGGGGGCCCCACAGATACGCAGTATTTT. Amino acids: CASSLRASGGPTDTQYF.

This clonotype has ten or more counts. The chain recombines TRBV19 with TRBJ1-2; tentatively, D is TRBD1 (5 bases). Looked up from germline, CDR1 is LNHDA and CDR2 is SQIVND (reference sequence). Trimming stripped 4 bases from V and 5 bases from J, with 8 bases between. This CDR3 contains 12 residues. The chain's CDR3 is CASSTRQYGYTF. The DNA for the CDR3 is TGTGCCAGTAGTACCCGACAGTATGGCTACACCTTC.

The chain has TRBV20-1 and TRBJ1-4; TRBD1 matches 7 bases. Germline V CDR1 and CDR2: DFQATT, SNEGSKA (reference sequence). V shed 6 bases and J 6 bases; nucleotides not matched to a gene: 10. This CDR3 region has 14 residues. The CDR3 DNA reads TGCAGTGCCGCGTTGACAGGGCATCATGAAAAACTGTTTTTT. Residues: CSAALTGHHEKLFF.

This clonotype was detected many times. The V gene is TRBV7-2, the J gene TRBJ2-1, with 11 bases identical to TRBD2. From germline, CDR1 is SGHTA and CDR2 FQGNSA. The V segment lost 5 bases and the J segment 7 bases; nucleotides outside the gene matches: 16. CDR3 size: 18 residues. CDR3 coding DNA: TGTGCCAGCAGCCCCAAAGTGTCGACTAGCGGGGTTAGGAATGAGCAGTTCTTC. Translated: CASSPKVSTSGVRNEQFF.

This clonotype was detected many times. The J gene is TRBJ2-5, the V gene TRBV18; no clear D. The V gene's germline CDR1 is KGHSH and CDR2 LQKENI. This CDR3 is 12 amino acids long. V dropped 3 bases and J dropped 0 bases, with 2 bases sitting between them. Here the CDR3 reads CASSPNQETQYF. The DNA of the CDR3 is TGTGCCAGCTCACCCAACCAAGAGACCCAGTACTTC.

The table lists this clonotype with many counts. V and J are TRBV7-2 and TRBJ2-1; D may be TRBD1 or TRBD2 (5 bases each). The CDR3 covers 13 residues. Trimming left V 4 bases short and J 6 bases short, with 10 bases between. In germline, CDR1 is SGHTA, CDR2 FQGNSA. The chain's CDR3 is CASSWGSLNEQFF. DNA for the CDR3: TGTGCCAGCAGCTGGGGGTCCCTCAATGAGCAGTTCTTC. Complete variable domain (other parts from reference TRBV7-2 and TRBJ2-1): GAGVSQSPSNKVTEKGKDVELRCDPISGHTALYWYRQSLGQGLEFLIYFQGNSAPDKSGLPSDRFSAERTGGSVSTLTIQRTQQEDSAVYLCASSWGSLNEQFFGPGTRLTVL.

The CDR3 nucleotides read TGTGCCAGCAGTTACGGGGGATCCACCGGGGAGCTGTTTTTT. This encodes CASSYGGSTGELFF. J is TRBJ2-2 and V is TRBV6-6; D tentatively reads TRBD1 or TRBD2 (5 bases each). This CDR3 region has 14 residues. With 2 bases removed from V and 4 bases from J, the gap between germline ends came to 8 bases. Per the germline V gene, CDR1 is MNHNY and CDR2 is SVGAGI (reference sequence).